Listed below are T cell receptor beta chains from one sample, sequenced in a study of early stage breast cancer tumors. TCRdb's table, derived via immunoSEQ multiplex PCR, lists solely in-frame clones and lacks some. Among tens of thousands of clones listed, 72% were seen once. Sample: blood. The receptors come from a person aged 45 to 59 with breast cancer. The CDR3 runs from the conserved cysteine through the conserved F or W. Each record gives: CDR3 DNA, CDR3 protein, V gene, clone size, J gene, D gene. D genes are given only for firm matches. Part of the rows lack a size; the others show once, few, many or a class for expanded clones.

CDR3nt: TGTGCCAGCAGACGAACAACCGGGACAGGGGGGAATGAGCAGTTCTTC
CDR3aa: CASRRTTGTGGNEQFF
v_gene: TRBV2
abundance: NA
j_gene: TRBJ2-1
d_gene: TRBD1

CDR3nt: TGTGCCAGCTCACCAGGACGGTTCGGTCCAGCTAACTATGGCTACACCTTC
CDR3aa: CASSPGRFGPANYGYTF
v_gene: TRBV18
abundance: NA
j_gene: TRBJ1-2
d_gene: NA

CDR3nt: TGTGCCAGCTCACCAAATAAATTAGGAGTCACAGATACGCAGTATTTT
CDR3aa: CASSPNKLGVTDTQYF
v_gene: TRBV18
abundance: NA
j_gene: TRBJ2-3
d_gene: NA

CDR3nt: TGTGCCAGCAGTTTAAGGGAGGGCCTATACAATGAGCAGTTCTTC
CDR3aa: CASSLREGLYNEQFF
v_gene: TRBV27
abundance: few
j_gene: TRBJ2-1
d_gene: TRBD2

CDR3nt: TGTGCCAGCAACCAACAGGGGGGGGTCTACGAGCAGTACTTC
CDR3aa: CASNQQGGVYEQYF
v_gene: TRBV2
abundance: NA
j_gene: TRBJ2-7
d_gene: NA

CDR3nt: TGTGCCAGCAGCCAAGAAGACGGTCCGAACACTGAAGCTTTCTTT
CDR3aa: CASSQEDGPNTEAFF
v_gene: TRBV4-2
abundance: NA
j_gene: TRBJ1-1
d_gene: NA

CDR3nt: TGCAGCACCCAGGATTTCAATGGCTACACCTTC
CDR3aa: CSTQDFNGYTF
v_gene: TRBV20-1
abundance: NA
j_gene: TRBJ1-2
d_gene: NA

CDR3nt: TGCGCCAGCAGCTTGGGACAGGGAAGCTCCTACGAGCAGTACTTC
CDR3aa: CASSLGQGSSYEQYF
v_gene: TRBV5-1
abundance: NA
j_gene: TRBJ2-7
d_gene: TRBD1

CDR3nt: TGTGCCAGCAGCTCGGGCCTCGGGGACGAAAAACTGTTTTTT
CDR3aa: CASSSGLGDEKLFF
v_gene: TRBV7-9
abundance: NA
j_gene: TRBJ1-4
d_gene: NA

CDR3nt: TGTGCCAGCAGCCAAGGGGCCCTAGCGGGAGGCACAGATACGCAGTATTTT
CDR3aa: CASSQGALAGGTDTQYF
v_gene: TRBV14
abundance: NA
j_gene: TRBJ2-3
d_gene: TRBD2

CDR3nt: TGTGCCAGCTCACCAAGACAACTAGCGGGAGACAATGAGCAGTTCTTC
CDR3aa: CASSPRQLAGDNEQFF
v_gene: TRBV18
abundance: NA
j_gene: TRBJ2-1
d_gene: TRBD2

CDR3nt: TGTGCCATCAGTGAGGGGGGACTAGCAATGGGGGAGCAGTTCTTC
CDR3aa: CAISEGGLAMGEQFF
v_gene: TRBV10-3
abundance: NA
j_gene: TRBJ2-1
d_gene: TRBD2

CDR3nt: TGTGCCAGCTCCCCCAATATGAACACTGAAGCTTTCTTT
CDR3aa: CASSPNMNTEAFF
v_gene: TRBV18
abundance: NA
j_gene: TRBJ1-1
d_gene: NA

CDR3nt: TGTGCCAGCAGTTCTTGGGGGGTTGGCAATCAGCCCCAGCATTTT
CDR3aa: CASSSWGVGNQPQHF
v_gene: TRBV6-5
abundance: NA
j_gene: TRBJ1-5
d_gene: NA

CDR3nt: TGTGCCAGTAGTATGATAGGGACTAGCGGGAGTGGGTCCTACAATGAGCAGTTCTTC
CDR3aa: CASSMIGTSGSGSYNEQFF
v_gene: TRBV19
abundance: NA
j_gene: TRBJ2-1
d_gene: TRBD2

CDR3nt: TGTGCCATCAGTGTTGCCCCAGGGGGCTCAATAACTGAAGCTTTCTTT
CDR3aa: CAISVAPGGSITEAFF
v_gene: TRBV10-3
abundance: once
j_gene: TRBJ1-1
d_gene: TRBD1

CDR3nt: TGTGCCAGCAGCATCTCCGGACTAGCGGGAGGAAGAGGGAATGAGCAGTTCTTC
CDR3aa: CASSISGLAGGRGNEQFF
v_gene: TRBV9
abundance: NA
j_gene: TRBJ2-1
d_gene: TRBD2

CDR3nt: TGTGCTAGCAGCCCCCTAGGGCCCGGGGGTGGGGCCAACGTCCTGACTTTC
CDR3aa: CASSPLGPGGGANVLTF
v_gene: TRBV7-7
abundance: NA
j_gene: TRBJ2-6
d_gene: NA

CDR3nt: TGTGCCAGCAAAGAAGACCGCAACACTGAAGCTTTCTTT
CDR3aa: CASKEDRNTEAFF
v_gene: TRBV7-8
abundance: NA
j_gene: TRBJ1-1
d_gene: NA

CDR3nt: TGTGCCAGCAGTTACTCAGACGGTAGCAATCAGCCCCAGCATTTT
CDR3aa: CASSYSDGSNQPQHF
v_gene: TRBV6-5
abundance: NA
j_gene: TRBJ1-5
d_gene: NA

CDR3nt: TGTGCCAGCTCCTGGGCCCACCTGAGCAATGAGCAGTTCTTC
CDR3aa: CASSWAHLSNEQFF
v_gene: TRBV2
abundance: NA
j_gene: TRBJ2-1
d_gene: NA

CDR3nt: TGTGCCAGCAACCCGGGAGGTATCGATGAGCAGTTCTTC
CDR3aa: CASNPGGIDEQFF
v_gene: TRBV2
abundance: NA
j_gene: TRBJ2-1
d_gene: TRBD2

CDR3nt: TGCGCCAGCAGCCAAGCAGGGGGCAGCACAGATACGCAGTATTTT
CDR3aa: CASSQAGGSTDTQYF
v_gene: TRBV4-1
abundance: NA
j_gene: TRBJ2-3
d_gene: TRBD1

CDR3nt: TGTGCCTCGCCTGGGGCGGACTCTGGAAACACCATATATTTT
CDR3aa: CASPGADSGNTIYF
v_gene: TRBV30
abundance: NA
j_gene: TRBJ1-3
d_gene: NA

CDR3nt: TGTGCCATCAGTGAGTCGCTCGGTAGAAGGACTAGCGGGACTTACGAGCAGTACTTC
CDR3aa: CAISESLGRRTSGTYEQYF
v_gene: TRBV10-3
abundance: NA
j_gene: TRBJ2-7
d_gene: TRBD2

CDR3nt: TGTGCCAGCAGCGTATGGGAGGGAGGTAGCACAGATACGCAGTATTTT
CDR3aa: CASSVWEGGSTDTQYF
v_gene: TRBV9
abundance: NA
j_gene: TRBJ2-3
d_gene: TRBD2

CDR3nt: TGTGCCAGCTCACCGCGACAGGTTAGCACAGATACGCAGTATTTT
CDR3aa: CASSPRQVSTDTQYF
v_gene: TRBV18
abundance: few
j_gene: TRBJ2-3
d_gene: NA

CDR3nt: TGTGCCAGCAGCTCCCTTGGACTAGCGACGGACAATGAGCAGTTCTTC
CDR3aa: CASSSLGLATDNEQFF
v_gene: TRBV7-9
abundance: NA
j_gene: TRBJ2-1
d_gene: TRBD2

CDR3nt: TGTGCCAGCAGTTTAGCAGCGGTGAGCTCCTACAATGAGCAGTTCTTC
CDR3aa: CASSLAAVSSYNEQFF
v_gene: TRBV27
abundance: once
j_gene: TRBJ2-1
d_gene: NA

CDR3nt: TGTGCCAGCAGTTTCGGGACTAGCGGTAGCACAGATACGCAGTATTTT
CDR3aa: CASSFGTSGSTDTQYF
v_gene: TRBV28
abundance: NA
j_gene: TRBJ2-3
d_gene: TRBD2

CDR3nt: TGTGCCAGCAGCTTAGATCCAGGGGCCGTCACTGAAGCTTTCTTT
CDR3aa: CASSLDPGAVTEAFF
v_gene: TRBV11-2
abundance: NA
j_gene: TRBJ1-1
d_gene: NA

CDR3nt: TGTGCCAGCAGCGTAGATGGACGTCTTCAAAATGAGCAGTTCTTC
CDR3aa: CASSVDGRLQNEQFF
v_gene: TRBV9
abundance: NA
j_gene: TRBJ2-1
d_gene: NA

CDR3nt: TGTGCCAGTAGATTGGGACGGGCTAACTATGGCTACACCTTC
CDR3aa: CASRLGRANYGYTF
v_gene: TRBV19
abundance: NA
j_gene: TRBJ1-2
d_gene: NA

CDR3nt: TGTGCCAGCAGATCAACTACCGTATGGAATGAGCAGTTCTTC
CDR3aa: CASRSTTVWNEQFF
v_gene: TRBV6-5
abundance: NA
j_gene: TRBJ2-1
d_gene: NA

CDR3nt: TGTGCCAGCAGTGAATCCCTAGCGGGGCCGCAGGGGACCCAGTACTTC
CDR3aa: CASSESLAGPQGTQYF
v_gene: TRBV6-1
abundance: once
j_gene: TRBJ2-5
d_gene: TRBD2

CDR3nt: TGTGCCAGCAGCAACTTTGCGGGGCCCCAAGAGACCCAGTACTTC
CDR3aa: CASSNFAGPQETQYF
v_gene: TRBV9
abundance: NA
j_gene: TRBJ2-5
d_gene: NA

CDR3nt: TGCGCCAGCAGCCGGGGGGCAGGCTACGAGCAGTACTTC
CDR3aa: CASSRGAGYEQYF
v_gene: TRBV4-1
abundance: few
j_gene: TRBJ2-7
d_gene: NA

CDR3nt: TGTGCCAGCAGCCGACTGGGGGGCGGGGAGCTGTTTTTT
CDR3aa: CASSRLGGGELFF
v_gene: TRBV5-6
abundance: NA
j_gene: TRBJ2-2
d_gene: NA

CDR3nt: TGTGCCAGCAGCTTAGTTGGAGACACAGATACGCAGTATTTT
CDR3aa: CASSLVGDTDTQYF
v_gene: TRBV11-2
abundance: few
j_gene: TRBJ2-3
d_gene: NA

CDR3nt: TGCGCCAGCAGCCGACCAGGCAGGGACGGAGCTTTCTTT
CDR3aa: CASSRPGRDGAFF
v_gene: TRBV7-3
abundance: NA
j_gene: TRBJ1-1
d_gene: NA

CDR3nt: TGCGCCAGCGACCTAGGGACTAGCGCTAGCTCCTACAATGAGCAGTTCTTC
CDR3aa: CASDLGTSASSYNEQFF
v_gene: TRBV5-1
abundance: NA
j_gene: TRBJ2-1
d_gene: TRBD2

CDR3nt: TGTGCCAGCAGCGCCTCCGGGGGGTACGAGCAGTACTTC
CDR3aa: CASSASGGYEQYF
v_gene: TRBV7-3
abundance: once
j_gene: TRBJ2-7
d_gene: TRBD2

CDR3nt: TGTGCCAGCAGTTACCGACAAACAAGGGGCCAAGAGACCCAGTACTTC
CDR3aa: CASSYRQTRGQETQYF
v_gene: TRBV6-5
abundance: NA
j_gene: TRBJ2-5
d_gene: NA

CDR3nt: TGTGCCTGGAGTGTAGGGGGCACAGATACGCAGTATTTT
CDR3aa: CAWSVGGTDTQYF
v_gene: TRBV30
abundance: NA
j_gene: TRBJ2-3
d_gene: NA

CDR3nt: TGTGCCAGCAGCAGATTACAGGGACTAGCGGCTTACAATGAGCAGTTCTTC
CDR3aa: CASSRLQGLAAYNEQFF
v_gene: TRBV9
abundance: NA
j_gene: TRBJ2-1
d_gene: TRBD2